A selection of T cell receptor beta chains follows, all from one sample in a study of T-cell reconstitution after alpha-beta-depleted transplantation in children. TCRdb reprocessed the PCR reads with MiXCR, giving one entry per CDR3 protein. The top ten hold 2% to 2.5% of the sample, which has over 450,000 distinct CDR3 sequences, about 10% seen once. The sample here was PBMCs, taken before TCRalphabeta/CD19-depleted stem cell transplant. All receptors derive from a child younger than 10 with inherited bone marrow failure, due to receive a stem cell transplant. The CDR3 runs from the conserved cysteine through the conserved F or W. Fields, in order: D gene, clone size, V gene, J gene, CDR3 DNA, CDR3 protein. The D gene is left open where the match is weak. Clone size is not always given. Where it is, it says once, few, many or a class for expanded clones.

.	many	TRBV4-3	TRBJ2-5	TGCGCCAGCAGCCAAGACATTATCTCCGGGGAGACCCAGTACTTC	CASSQDIISGETQYF
TRBD1	few	TRBV7-2	TRBJ2-5	TGTGCCAGCAGCAGACAGGGGAGGATAGGAGAGACCCAGTACTTC	CASSRQGRIGETQYF
TRBD2	many	TRBV12-3/TRBV12-4	TRBJ2-3	TGTGCCAGCAGTTTACGGTCTCTAGCGGGCCGCACAGATACGCAGTATTTT	CASSLRSLAGRTDTQYF
TRBD1	many	TRBV27	TRBJ2-2	TGTGCCACCCGGGGCGGGACAGGGGGGACCGGGGAGCTGTTTTTT	CATRGGTGGTGELFF
TRBD2	few	TRBV27	TRBJ2-7	TGTTCCAGCAGTCCACTCCCGGGGGAGGGATACGAGCAGTACTTC	CSSSPLPGEGYEQYF
.	many	TRBV27	TRBJ1-2	TGTGCCAGCAGTCCTGGGGGGCCTGGCTACACCTTC	CASSPGGPGYTF
TRBD1	many	TRBV7-8	TRBJ2-1	TGTGCCAGCAGCAACATGGGGACAGGCCCCAACAATGAGCAGTTCTTC	CASSNMGTGPNNEQFF
TRBD2	many	TRBV13	TRBJ2-1	TGTGCCAGCAGCTTAGGGACTAGCGGGAGTCGTGAGCAGTTCTTC	CASSLGTSGSREQFF
.	few	TRBV20-1	TRBJ2-5	TGCAGTGCTATCCGCCTCGTGAGTCGAGAGACCCAGTACTTC	CSAIRLVSRETQYF
.	.	TRBV11-2	TRBJ1-1	TGTGCCAGCAGCTTAGAATCTGTGAACACTGAAGCTTTCTTT	CASSLESVNTEAFF
.	once	TRBV7-9	TRBJ2-1	TGTGCCAGCAGCTTTGTGGACTATGAGCAGTTCTTC	CASSFVDYEQFF
TRBD1	many	TRBV27	TRBJ2-7	TGTGCCAGCAGCCCGTGGCCGACAGGGGAGGTCGAGCAGTACTTC	CASSPWPTGEVEQYF
TRBD1	many	TRBV20-1	TRBJ1-5	TGCAGTGCTAGAGATTGGGCAGGGGGGAGCAATCAGCCCCAGCATTTT	CSARDWAGGSNQPQHF
.	many	TRBV4-3	TRBJ2-3	TGCGCCAGCAGCCAAATGGGAGGGGGACGCACAGATACGCAGTATTTT	CASSQMGGGRTDTQYF
TRBD1	many	TRBV4-2	TRBJ1-2	TGTGCCAGCAGCCAGTCCGGGACAGCAAACTATGGCTACACCTTC	CASSQSGTANYGYTF
TRBD2	.	TRBV11-2	TRBJ2-7	TGTGCCAGCAGCTTAGGGTGGAGTAGCGGGAGGGCCTACGAGCAGTACTTC	CASSLGWSSGRAYEQYF
TRBD1	many	TRBV12-3/TRBV12-4	TRBJ2-7	TGTGCCAGCAGTTTCGGGGGACAGGGGGCCTACGAGCAGTACTTC	CASSFGGQGAYEQYF
.	many	TRBV12-3/TRBV12-4	TRBJ2-7	TGTGCCAGCAATTGGGACTCCTCCTACGAGCAGTACTTC	CASNWDSSYEQYF
.	many	TRBV6-2/TRBV6-3	TRBJ2-7	TGTGCCAGCAGTTACTCGAATCGGGACCCCTACGAGCAGTACTTC	CASSYSNRDPYEQYF
.	many	TRBV12-3/TRBV12-4	TRBJ1-1	TGTGCCAGCAGTTTAGGGTGGCGAAACACTGAAGCTTTCTTT	CASSLGWRNTEAFF
.	many	TRBV6-5	TRBJ2-7	TGTGCCAGCAGTTCTGAACAGGGTTCAGGGTTCTCCTACGAGCAGTACTTC	CASSSEQGSGFSYEQYF
.	many	TRBV20-1	TRBJ1-1	TGCAGTGCTGTCCTGGGGGGGCCGAACACTGAAGCTTTCTTT	CSAVLGGPNTEAFF
.	few	TRBV20-1	TRBJ2-4	TGCAGTGCTAGGGCGGGGGCTGCGGACATTCAGTACTTC	CSARAGAADIQYF
.	many	TRBV9	TRBJ2-7	TGTGCCAGCAGCGTAGCCCCCGGCCAGAGTTACGAGCAGTACTTC	CASSVAPGQSYEQYF
.	.	TRBV19	TRBJ2-7	TGTGCCAGTAGTAGGGGGACAGTTGCGGGGACCTACGAGCAGTACTTC	CASSRGTVAGTYEQYF
.	.	TRBV7-2	TRBJ2-5	TGTGCCAGCAGCTTAATTCGGGTTCAAGAGACCCAGTACTTC	CASSLIRVQETQYF
.	.	TRBV19	TRBJ2-7	TGTGCCAGTAGTATTGGGACTCGACGAGCCGAGTACGAGCAGTACTTC	CASSIGTRRAEYEQYF
.	few	TRBV12-3/TRBV12-4	TRBJ1-4	TGTGCCAGCAGTTTAAAGGTCTGGGCCTCTCCTGAAAAACTGTTTTTT	CASSLKVWASPEKLFF
.	many	TRBV24-1	TRBJ2-1	TGTGCCACCAGTGATTCCTGGAAGCAGTTCTTC	CATSDSWKQFF
TRBD2	many	TRBV28	TRBJ2-7	TGTGCCAGTCGCGCAGCGGGAGAGTTCCACGAGCAGTACTTC	CASRAAGEFHEQYF
.	many	TRBV29-1	TRBJ2-4	TGCAGCGTTGTTGTCCGTCCCCCAAAAAACATTCAGTACTTC	CSVVVRPPKNIQYF
.	many	TRBV3-1	TRBJ2-2	TGTGCCAGCATCCAGGACAGCTTAATTTGCCCGAGAAGGGGCACCGGGGAGCTGTTTTTT	CASIQDSLICPRRGTGELFF
.	.	TRBV7-2	TRBJ1-5	TGTGCCAGCAGCTTAGGTTCCGGGTTGGGCCAGCCCCAGCATTTT	CASSLGSGLGQPQHF
.	many	TRBV7-2	TRBJ2-1	TGTGCCAGCACCTACCCTTTGTACAATGAGCAGTTCTTC	CASTYPLYNEQFF
.	.	TRBV2	TRBJ1-1	TGTGCCAGCAGGGGGGGGGAGAACACTGAAGCTTTCTTT	CASRGGENTEAFF
.	many	TRBV11-1	TRBJ2-2	TGTGCCAGCAGCCCCCTGACAGTTGGCTCGGGAGTCACCACCGGGGAGCTGTTTTTT	CASSPLTVGSGVTTGELFF
.	many	TRBV5-1	TRBJ2-7	TGCGCCAGCAGCTTGTTGGGACTGGGGGATAGGAACGAGCAGTACTTC	CASSLLGLGDRNEQYF
.	many	TRBV29-1	TRBJ2-3	TGCAGCGTTCGGATAAATGGATTGAATACGCAGTATTTT	CSVRINGLNTQYF
TRBD2	many	TRBV5-1	TRBJ2-2	TGCGCCAGCAGCTTGGATTCGATTAGGGAGGGACGCACCGGGGAGCTGTTTTTT	CASSLDSIREGRTGELFF
TRBD2	few	TRBV24-1	TRBJ2-3	TGTGCCACCAGTGAGCTACGGCTAGCGGATGCCTTTAGCACAGATACGCAGTATTTT	CATSELRLADAFSTDTQYF
TRBD1	many	TRBV10-3	TRBJ1-1	TGTGCCATCAGTCGGGACAGTAACACTGAAGCTTTCTTT	CAISRDSNTEAFF
.	.	TRBV20-1	TRBJ2-7	TGCAGTGCATACCGGGACAAGGGCGACGAGCAGTACTTC	CSAYRDKGDEQYF
TRBD1	many	TRBV2	TRBJ2-1	TGTGCCAGCAGAGGTTTCGGGACAGGGGGCTTTGATGAGCAGTTCTTC	CASRGFGTGGFDEQFF
.	many	TRBV5-1	TRBJ1-4	TGCGACCCGGGGCATTTTGAAGAAAAACTGTTTTTT	CDPGHFEEKLFF
TRBD1	many	TRBV20-1	TRBJ2-4	TGCAGTGCTAGAGCAGGGGGCATTCAGTACTTC	CSARAGGIQYF
TRBD2	few	TRBV30	TRBJ2-1	TGTGCCTGGAGCCCGCCGACAAGCCTCCTAGCGGGGTACAATGAGCAGTTCTTC	CAWSPPTSLLAGYNEQFF
TRBD2	many	TRBV28	TRBJ2-1	TGTGCCAGCAGGCCAGTAGCGGGAGGGTACAGCTCCTACAATGAGCAGTTCTTC	CASRPVAGGYSSYNEQFF
TRBD1	many	TRBV4-3	TRBJ1-4	TGCGCCAGCAGCCAAGAGGGAAGACAGGGACGGGAAAAACTGTTTTTT	CASSQEGRQGREKLFF